This entry features one T cell receptor beta chain sequence. This entry is derived from a study of blood T cell repertoires in COVID-19. Study-level background: Specimens from acute and convalescent COVID-19 originated in the United States, Italy and Spain.

Sequencing used immunoSEQ multiplex PCR; TCRdb keeps in-frame clones, though not all of them. The table has around 20,000 clones, 85% to 90% seen once; the top ten hold approximately 7.6%. The CDR3 runs to 14 residues. Between the trimmed V and J ends, which lost 1 base and 4 bases, there was a span of 10 bases. Looked up from germline, CDR1 is LGHDT and CDR2 is YNNKEL (reference sequence). The sample comprised peripheral blood. The chain joins TRBV3-1 (or the pseudogene TRBV3-2) to TRBJ1-2; D is uncertain. This clonotype originated in a woman aged 60-75 years with active COVID-19. CDR3 sequence (DNA): TGTGCCAGCAGCCAAGTTAGCAATAGCTATGGCTACACCTTC. Its protein is CASSQVSNSYGYTF.